One and the same sample provided the 18 T cell receptor beta chains below, sequenced in a study of T cells in Graves' hyperthyroidism and ophthalmopathy. Regions amplified from RNA transcripts were the TCR beta CDR3 regions. The HTBI primer set drove a first-round RT-PCR of the TCR CDR3. TCRdb processed the multiplex PCR reads anew with MiXCR; each CDR3 protein has one entry. The table lists 370,000 or so distinct CDR3 sequences, more than 15% of them singletons. The sample consisted of blood. These receptors came from a woman aged 18-29 years with Graves' hyperthyroidism that later progressed to Graves' ophthalmopathy.

There are many counts of this clonotype. The chain recombines TRBV5-6 with TRBJ1-1; D is possibly TRBD1 (6 bases). The germline V and J ends were trimmed by 0 bases and 6 bases, with 9 bases remaining between them. Germline CDR1 and CDR2: SGHDT and YYEEEE. The CDR3 has 13 amino acids. The CDR3 DNA reads as TGTGCCAGCAGCTTGGTCGCAGGGGCTGAAGCTTTCTTT. Residues: CASSLVAGAEAFF. The complete variable domain, with remaining parts taken from reference TRBV5-6 and TRBJ1-1, reads DAGVTQSPTHLIKTRGQQVTLRCSPKSGHDTVSWYQQALGQGPQFIFQYYEEEERQRGNFPDRFSGHQFPNYSSELNVNALLLGDSALYLCASSLVAGAEAFFGQGTRLTVV.

DNA of the CDR3: TGCGCCAGCAGTGAGTCGAGTAGGTCTATCCGGGGCGATGAGCAGTTCTTC. This codes for CASSESSRSIRGDEQFF. This chain joins TRBV10-2 and TRBJ2-1; D possibly matches TRBD1 or TRBD2 (5 bases each). The CDR3 covers 17 residues. V was pared by 0 bases and J by 8 bases, with 20 bases between. Germline values: CDR1 WSHSY, CDR2 SAAADI.

The sample holds many counts of this clonotype. The V gene is TRBV27, the J gene TRBJ1-1; possibly TRBD1 for D (5 bases). Trimming stripped 6 bases from V and 2 bases from J, with 10 bases between. Germline V CDR1 and CDR2: MNHEY, SMNVEV (reference sequence). The length of the CDR3 is 13 residues. The CDR3 nucleotides are TGTGCCAGCAGGTCGACAGCAAACACTGAAGCTTTCTTT. Its protein is CASRSTANTEAFF.

In its sample, this clonotype was seen a few times. The CDR3 reads CASSLSGEGSRNIQYF. The DNA for the CDR3 is TGTGCCAGCAGCTTGTCAGGGGAGGGGTCAAGAAACATTCAGTACTTC. The chain uses TRBV5-6 and TRBJ2-4; TRBD2 is a possible D gene (7 bases). Trimming took off 1 base at V and 6 bases at J, with 17 bases between the two ends. The CDR3 has 16 amino acids. Germline loops: CDR1 SGHDT, CDR2 YYEEEE.

The sample holds a few counts of this clonotype. V is TRBV28 and J is TRBJ2-2; 11 bases fit TRBD2. V was pared by 2 bases and J by 5 bases, with 13 bases of the junction left unmatched. The CDR3 extends over 19 amino acids. Germline CDR1 MDHEN, CDR2 SYDVKM. The CDR3 coding sequence is TGTGCCAGCAGTTTAGTATCTGGACTAGCGGGCCCCGGGACCGGGGAGCTGTTTTTT. This sequence encodes CASSLVSGLAGPGTGELFF.

The gene calls are TRBV7-9 and TRBJ2-3, with 10 bases fitting TRBD2. The length of the CDR3 is 14 residues. From germline, CDR1 is SEHNR and CDR2 FQNEAQ (reference sequence). Trimming cost V 5 bases and J 11 bases; bases outside gene matches: 10. The CDR3 sequence is CASSLILAGEMQYF. CDR3 DNA: TGTGCCAGCAGCCTTATTCTAGCGGGAGAGATGCAGTATTTT.

A word on this clonotype: At one boundary the junction diverges from the germline segment, which might be a read error. The V and J genes are TRBV4-1 and TRBJ2-7, with 8 bases that match TRBD2. CDR1 and CDR2 from the germline V gene are MGHRA and YSYEKL. There are 17 residues in the CDR3. CDR3 residues: CASSQGPHREGSYAQYF. Written as DNA, the CDR3 is TGCGCCAGCAGCCAAGGTCCTCATCGGGAGGGGTCCTACGCGCAGTACTTC.

This clonotype was recorded at least ten times. The chain recombines TRBV27 with TRBJ2-7; 9 positions match TRBD1. Germline CDR1 and CDR2: MNHEY and SMNVEV (reference sequence). The CDR3 covers 14 residues. V trimming: 4 bases; J trimming: 4 bases; junction bases outside the gene matches: 5. As DNA, the CDR3 is TGTGCCAGCAGTTCAACCGGGACAGGGTACGAGCAGTACTTC. This translates into CASSSTGTGYEQYF.

This clonotype was counted at least ten times. The V call is TRBV14, the J call TRBJ2-1, with TRBD2 matching over 7 bases. J was trimmed by 7 bases and V by 4 bases; bases with no gene match: 7. The CDR3 loop spans 14 amino acids. Per germline, CDR1 SGHDN and CDR2 FVKESK. The CDR3 is CASSRRGMGNEQFF. DNA of the CDR3: TGTGCCAGCAGCCGGCGGGGGATGGGGAATGAGCAGTTCTTC. The whole variable domain, remainder taken from reference TRBV14 and TRBJ2-1, is EAGVTQFPSHSVIEKGQTVTLRCDPISGHDNLYWYRRVMGKEIKFLLHFVKESKQDESGMPNNRFLAERTGGTYSTLKVQPAELEDSGVYFCASSRRGMGNEQFFGPGTRLTVL.

This chain uses TRBV6-5 with TRBJ1-5, with D perhaps matching TRBD1 (5 bases). Trimming took off 2 bases at V and 0 bases at J, with 14 bases between the two ends. The CDR3 contains 17 residues. From germline, CDR1 is MNHEY and CDR2 SVGAGI. The CDR3 bases are TGTGCCAGCAGTTACATTTCTGGGGGTTCTAGCAATCAGCCCCAGCATTTT. Translated: CASSYISGGSSNQPQHF.

As concerns this clonotype: A read error may account for a junction end that differs from germline. The chain links TRBV12-3 or TRBV12-4 to TRBJ2-6; D may be TRBD1 or TRBD2 (5 bases each). The CDR3 totals 15 residues. The CDR3 DNA is TGTGCCAGCACCCCAACTAGGGCTGGGGCCAACGTCCCGACTTTC. It encodes CASTPTRAGANVPTF.

At least ten counts were recorded for this clonotype. This chain connects TRBV27 to TRBJ2-5; 8 bases are a match to TRBD1. Germline V gives CDR1 MNHEY, CDR2 SMNVEV (reference sequence). V lost 6 bases, J lost 2 bases, and 2 bases stayed unmatched. This CDR3 is 13 amino acids long. CDR3 loop: CASRRTGQETQYF. The CDR3 nucleotides are TGTGCCAGCAGAAGGACAGGGCAAGAGACCCAGTACTTC.

This clonotype was detected many times. The rearrangement uses TRBV2 and TRBJ2-1; D is unresolved. CDR1 is SNHLY, CDR2 FYNNEI, per germline. Trimming stripped 10 bases from V and 5 bases from J, with 27 bases between. The length of the CDR3 is 17 residues. The CDR3 DNA follows: TGTGCCACCGCTGATGGGCAGGTAATCCCCCCCAACAATGAGCAGTTCTTC. It encodes CATADGQVIPPNNEQFF.

The table lists this clonotype with many counts. The CDR3 protein is CASSWDRASYEQYF. DNA of the CDR3: TGTGCCAGCAGCTGGGACAGAGCCTCCTACGAGCAGTACTTC. This chain uses TRBV7-2 with TRBJ2-7; 7 bases are shared with TRBD1. This CDR3 has 14 amino acids. Germline CDR1 and CDR2: SGHTA and FQGNSA. J was trimmed by 0 bases and V by 4 bases; bases with no gene match: 3.

The chain is built from TRBV7-8 and TRBJ2-4, with 15 bases that match TRBD2. The CDR3 extends over 15 amino acids. Trimming took 1 base from V and 9 from J; bases not matched to a gene: 1. Looked up from germline, CDR1 is SGHVS and CDR2 is FQNEAQ. CDR3 coding DNA: TGTGCCAGCAGCTTAGGGACTAGCGGGAGGGGCATTCAGTACTTC. Translating it yields CASSLGTSGRGIQYF.

This clonotype came up many times. V usage is TRBV20-1 and J usage is TRBJ2-7; 12 positions match TRBD2. Germline V gene data show CDR1 as DFQATT and CDR2 as SNEGSKA (reference sequence). The CDR3 contains 14 residues. V dropped 3 bases and J dropped 7; count of bases not matched to a gene: 7. CDR3 nucleotides: TGCAGTGCTAGCCCGACTAGCGGGAGTCGGGAGCAGTACTTC. Amino acids: CSASPTSGSREQYF.

In its sample, this clonotype was seen a few times. The gene calls are TRBV4-2 and TRBJ1-4, with D unclear. This CDR3 has 16 residues. Trimming took off 0 bases at V and 1 base at J, with 9 bases between the two ends. In germline, CDR1 is LGHNA, CDR2 YNFKEQ. The CDR3 reads CASSQEVSGTNEKLFF. The DNA for the CDR3 is TGTGCCAGCAGCCAAGAAGTCTCAGGAACTAATGAAAAACTGTTTTTT.

This clonotype appeared a few times. This chain joins TRBV27 and TRBJ1-2, with 8 bases matching TRBD1. In germline, CDR1 is MNHEY, CDR2 SMNVEV (reference sequence). V lost 6 bases to trimming and J lost 4 bases; unmatched junction nucleotides: 7. The CDR3 extends over 14 amino acids. The CDR3 nucleotides read TGTGCCAGCAGCTATCGAGGACAGGGCTATGGCTACACCTTC. Encoded protein: CASSYRGQGYGYTF.